The 14 T cell receptor beta chains listed next were all sequenced from one sample in a study of cytomegalovirus exposure and HLA in healthy donors. Both 60 Vbeta primers and 13 Jbeta primers went into the PCR. Data came from immunoSEQ multiplex PCR; TCRdb stores just in-frame clones and leaves some out. The table has about 130,000 clones, almost 80% seen once. Sequencing used PBMCs. The receptor set was obtained from a female donor in good health and CMV-seronegative.

This clone appeared a single time. This sequence joins TRBV7-9 and TRBJ2-3; D remains unclear. Looked up from germline, CDR1 is SEHNR and CDR2 is FQNEAQ (reference sequence). The CDR3 has 14 amino acids. Trimming removed 3 bases from V and 2 bases from J, with 9 bases in between. The CDR3 here is CASSFSPSTDTQYF. In DNA form, the CDR3 reads TGTGCCAGCAGCTTCAGTCCTTCCACAGATACGCAGTATTTT.

The CDR3 region is CASSEAGIRGGARGDQPQHF. In DNA, the CDR3 is TGTGCCAGCAGTGAAGCGGGGATAAGGGGGGGGGCGAGGGGTGATCAGCCCCAGCATTTT. J is TRBJ1-5 and V is TRBV6-1, with D maybe TRBD1 (6 bases). The ends were cut back, 0 bases at V and 5 bases at J, with 26 bases in the middle. This CDR3 has 20 amino acids. The V gene's germline CDR1 is MNHNS and CDR2 SASEGT.

The rearrangement links TRBV9 to TRBJ1-2, with D perhaps TRBD1 (6 bases). CDR3 size: 14 residues. V dropped 3 bases and J dropped 5 bases, with 14 bases sitting between them. Germline lookup yields CDR1 SGDLS and CDR2 YYNGEE. CDR3 sequence (DNA): TGTGCCAGCAGCGCAACAGGGCTAGGGTATGGCTACACCTTC. Its protein is CASSATGLGYGYTF.

The chain carries TRBV4-3 and TRBJ2-1, with D hard to call. Trimming pared 0 bases from V and 2 bases from J, leaving 8 bases between. The germline gives CDR1 LGHNA, CDR2 YSLEER. This CDR3 has 15 amino acids. This CDR3 is CASSQEWATYNEQFF. The CDR3 DNA follows: TGCGCCAGCAGCCAAGAATGGGCGACCTACAATGAGCAGTTCTTC.

V is TRBV7-3 and J is TRBJ2-2, with TRBD2 as a possible D gene (5 bases). The CDR3 has 17 amino acids. With 5 bases removed from V and 4 bases from J, the gap between germline ends came to 20 bases. Germline V CDR1 and CDR2: SGHTA, FQGTGA. The CDR3 region is CASSRPRDLLFTGELFF. The CDR3 nucleotides are TGTGCCAGCAGCCGACCTCGGGATCTACTTTTCACCGGGGAGCTGTTTTTT. Drawing the rest from reference TRBV7-3 and TRBJ2-2, the complete variable domain is GAGVSQTPSNKVTEKGKYVELRCDPISGHTALYWYRQSLGQGPEFLIYFQGTGAADDSGLPNDRFFAVRPEGSVSTLKIQRTERGDSAVYLCASSRPRDLLFTGELFFGEGSRLTVL.

This clone was observed a few times. The chain joins TRBV5-4 to TRBJ2-3, with D unclear. The CDR3 has 13 residues. Trimming took 2 bases from V and 4 from J, leaving 8 bases between them. Germline V gives CDR1 SGHNT, CDR2 YYREEE (reference sequence). CDR3 amino acids: CASSLSGADTQYF. The CDR3 DNA sequence: TGTGCCAGCAGCTTATCTGGAGCAGATACGCAGTATTTT.

The chain employs TRBV6-5 and TRBJ2-3; D is uncertain. CDR3 length equals 14 residues. Germline V lookup: CDR1 MNHEY, CDR2 SVGAGI. The V and J ends lost 6 bases and 1 base respectively, with 11 bases between them. CDR3 sequence reads: CASSPSRGTDTQYF. In nucleotides, the CDR3 is TGTGCCAGCAGCCCGAGCCGGGGCACAGATACGCAGTATTTT.

The chain employs TRBV7-9 and TRBJ2-5; tentative D call: TRBD2 (5 bases). Trimming shortened V by 4 bases and J by 3 bases, and 15 bases separated the two germline ends. Germline-derived CDR1 and CDR2 are SEHNR and FQNEAQ (reference sequence). The CDR3 has 15 amino acids. The CDR3 protein is CASSSDPPGEETQYF. The CDR3 nucleotides read TGTGCCAGCAGCTCCGACCCCCCCGGGGAAGAGACCCAGTACTTC. The full variable domain, in which reference TRBV7-9 and TRBJ2-5 provide the parts outside the CDR3, is DTGVSQNPRHKITKRGQNVTFRCDPISEHNRLYWYRQTLGQGPEFLTYFQNEAQLEKSRLLSDRFSAERPKGSFSTLEIQRTEQGDSAMYLCASSSDPPGEETQYFGPGTRLLVL.

J is TRBJ2-2 and V is TRBV27; D perhaps matches TRBD2 (5 bases). Trimming took off 4 bases at V and 4 bases at J, with 16 bases between the two ends. The CDR3 is 16 residues long. Per germline, CDR1 MNHEY and CDR2 SMNVEV (reference sequence). CDR3 coding DNA: TGTGCCAGCAGTTCCCGTCGGACTCGCCCCACCGGGGAGCTGTTTTTT. Translated, it gives CASSSRRTRPTGELFF.

V gene TRBV5-1 combines with J gene TRBJ1-1; a possible D gene is TRBD1 (6 bases). This CDR3 has 14 amino acids. V was trimmed by 6 bases and J by 3 bases, leaving 15 bases between them. Per the germline V gene, CDR1 is SGHRS and CDR2 is YFSETQ. CDR3 region: CASKNGWTDTEAFF. In DNA, the CDR3 is TGCGCCAGCAAGAACGGCTGGACAGACACTGAAGCTTTCTTT.

This clone was seen a few times. The V gene is TRBV4-3, the J gene TRBJ2-2, with TRBD2 identical over 9 bases. The CDR3 is made up of 17 amino acids. V was pared by 0 bases and J by 2 bases, with 4 bases of the junction left unmatched. The V gene's germline CDR1 is LGHNA and CDR2 YSLEER. CDR3 bases: TGCGCCAGCAGCCAAGATAGCGGGAGCGGTAACACCGGGGAGCTGTTTTTT. Protein: CASSQDSGSGNTGELFF.

The rearrangement uses TRBV5-8 and TRBJ1-1; 8 nucleotides agree with TRBD1. V dropped 6 bases and J dropped 0; count of bases not matched to a gene: 4. Looked up from germline, CDR1 is SGHTS and CDR2 is YDEGEE. This CDR3 spans 14 amino acids. Here the CDR3 reads CASKYRGMNTEAFF. As DNA, the CDR3 is TGTGCCAGCAAGTACAGGGGGATGAACACTGAAGCTTTCTTT.

The sample holds one count of this clone. J is TRBJ2-1 and V is TRBV4-2; 13 nucleotides agree with TRBD2. The V gene's germline CDR1 is LGHNA and CDR2 YNFKEQ. Trimming cost V 0 bases and J 8 bases; bases outside gene matches: 7. CDR3 length: 17 residues. DNA of the CDR3: TGTGCCAGCAGCCAAGATCCGGGCACTAGCGGGAGGGATGAGCAGTTCTTC. It translates to CASSQDPGTSGRDEQFF.

The chain has TRBV7-9 and TRBJ2-1, with unresolved D. The CDR3 is 13 residues long. V lost 6 bases and J 7 bases, leaving 13 bases between the germline ends. Germline V gene lookup returns CDR1 SEHNR and CDR2 FQNEAQ (reference sequence). CDR3 nucleotide sequence: TGTGCCAGCAGGGCACAGAGCCTTAATGAGCAGTTCTTC. It translates to CASRAQSLNEQFF.